This entry concerns a single T cell receptor (beta chain). Its matching antigen is unknown. The data belong to a study of T-cell reconstitution after alpha-beta-depleted transplantation in children. CDR1 MDHEN and CDR2 SYDVKM come from the germline V gene. V dropped 6 bases and J dropped 5 bases, with 20 bases sitting between them. This CDR3 contains 15 residues. Library preparation (for TCRbeta) was performed with unique molecular identifiers. TCRdb reanalysed the PCR reads using MiXCR and keeps one entry per CDR3 protein. Of a few hundred thousand distinct CDR3 sequences in the sample, 9.5% to 13% were seen once. Overall study findings and caveats: High day-60 TCRbeta diversity in some patients came from surviving recipient T cells and thymic progenitors. T-cell numbers and diversity, one year after transplant, stemmed largely from T cells that were newly produced. Several hundred graft clones that had expanded were reportedly the source of alpha-beta T cells about two months after transplant.

This chain joins TRBV28 and TRBJ2-7; D unclear. The sequence was collected from a boy under three years old with acute myeloid leukemia, due to receive a stem cell transplant. The material sequenced was PBMCs, taken before TCRalphabeta/CD19-depleted stem cell transplant. CDR3 residues: CASSPNLGFRNEQYF. CDR3 sequence (DNA): TGTGCCAGCAGCCCCAACCTCGGTTTCCGTAACGAGCAGTACTTC.